One and the same sample provided the 20 T cell receptor beta chains below, sequenced in a study of CD8 T cells in ankylosing spondylitis. MiXCR, applied by TCRdb to the 5' RACE reads, yields one record per CDR3 protein. The sample includes some 700,000 distinct CDR3 sequences, around 17% of them seen just once. Study outcomes and limitations: Made up of eight highly homologous variants, a TCR beta motif appeared characteristic of ankylosing spondylitis blood.

The antigens of these receptors remain unknown. The sequenced material came from blood, either unsorted or a sorted T cell fraction (not recorded which). Every receptor here comes from a male donor with ankylosing spondylitis.

There are a few counts of this clonotype. CDR3 sequence (DNA): TGCGCCAGCAGGATTATGGCAGATACTGAAGCTTTCTTT. Translating gives CASRIMADTEAFF. V gene TRBV5-1 combines with J gene TRBJ1-1; D call uncertain. V shed 5 bases and J shed 5 bases, with 13 bases lying between them. The germline V gene has CDR1 SGHRS and CDR2 YFSETQ. The CDR3 has 13 amino acids.

The chain joins TRBV3-1 to TRBJ1-3; D call uncertain. Trimming took 4 bases from V and 0 from J, leaving 7 bases between them. The CDR3 contains 14 residues. Germline CDR1 reads LGHDT; CDR2 reads YNNKEL (reference sequence). CDR3 protein: CASSPLDSGNTIYF. CDR3 DNA sequence: TGTGCCAGCAGCCCACTAGACTCTGGAAACACCATATATTTT.

The table lists this clonotype with a few counts. This sequence joins TRBV10-3 and TRBJ2-3; tentatively, D is TRBD1 or TRBD2 (6 bases each). The CDR3 consists of 16 residues. Germline CDR1 and CDR2: ENHRY and SYGVKD. V lost 4 bases, J lost 5 bases, and 19 bases lay in between. In DNA, the CDR3 is TGTGCCATCAGTGGGGAAGGGGGGCCGCGAGGAGATACGCAGTATTTT. Amino acids: CAISGEGGPRGDTQYF.

The chain combines TRBV12-3 or TRBV12-4 with TRBJ1-2; the match to TRBD1 covers 7 bases. Trimming removed 3 bases from V and 6 bases from J; junction bases left unmatched: 10. This CDR3 is 15 amino acids long. CDR3 nucleotide sequence: TGTGCCAGCAGTTTCGGACAGGCCGGGTTTAATGGCTACACCTTC. It specifies CASSFGQAGFNGYTF.

This clonotype was counted a few times. The CDR3 DNA sequence: TGTGCCAGTAGTCCTTTCGGACAGTCGAGCTCCTACGAGCAGTACTTC. Translation gives CASSPFGQSSSYEQYF. The chain couples TRBV19 to TRBJ2-7; weak D call: TRBD1 (6 bases). The CDR3 is 16 amino acids. Germline-derived CDR1 and CDR2 are LNHDA and SQIVND (reference sequence). Trimming shortened V by 5 bases and J by 0 bases, and 17 bases separated the two germline ends.

This clonotype was found a few times. The chain is built from TRBV12-3 or TRBV12-4 and TRBJ1-5; D remains ambiguous. The CDR3 extends over 13 amino acids. V was clipped by 4 bases and J by 5 bases, with 9 bases between them. This chain's CDR3 is CASSWRVDQPQHF. The CDR3 coding sequence is TGTGCCAGCAGTTGGCGAGTAGATCAGCCCCAGCATTTT.

The chain uses TRBV12-3 or TRBV12-4 and TRBJ2-3, with D possibly matching TRBD2 (6 bases). Trimming cost V 3 bases and J 3 bases, with 10 bases left between them. This CDR3 comprises 14 residues. CDR3 in amino acids: CASSFSGRTDTQYF. The DNA of the CDR3 is TGTGCCAGCAGTTTTTCAGGGAGGACAGATACGCAGTATTTT.

This clonotype was found a few times. The CDR3 DNA follows: TGCAGCGTTGAAGACCCAGGACAGGGGGCGGAGACCCAGTACTTC. Translated, it gives CSVEDPGQGAETQYF. V gene TRBV29-1 combines with J gene TRBJ2-5; 11 nucleotides line up with TRBD1. Trimming at V came to 0 bases and at J to 5 bases, leaving 5 bases not matched to a gene. There are 15 residues in the CDR3. Per germline, CDR1 SQVTM and CDR2 ANQGSEA.

The CDR3 here is CASSDRDRTEAFF. The CDR3 DNA sequence: TGCGCCAGCAGCGACAGGGACCGGACTGAAGCTTTCTTT. The V call is TRBV5-1, the J call TRBJ1-1; 7 nucleotides agree with TRBD1. Germline assignment: CDR1 SGHRS and CDR2 YFSETQ. The CDR3 covers 13 residues. V trimming: 4 bases; J trimming: 5 bases; junction bases outside the gene matches: 5.

This clonotype came up a few times. The rearrangement uses TRBV11-2 and TRBJ2-3, with TRBD2 matching 11 bases. The J segment lost 5 bases and the V segment lost 1 base, leaving 5 bases of the junction unmatched. Germline loops: CDR1 SGHAT, CDR2 FQNNGV. This CDR3 region has 16 residues. In DNA, the CDR3 is TGTGCCAGCAGCTTAGTTCTAGCGGGAGGATTAGATACGCAGTATTTT. It specifies CASSLVLAGGLDTQYF.

This clonotype was picked up many times. The genes are TRBV7-9 and TRBJ1-1; D is possibly TRBD1 (6 bases). V was cut by 5 bases and J by 5 bases, with 18 bases left in between. The CDR3 extends over 15 amino acids. CDR1 SEHNR and CDR2 FQNEAQ come from the germline V gene (reference sequence). CDR3 residues: CASSQNVGGLTEAFF. The DNA of the CDR3 is TGTGCCAGCAGCCAAAATGTCGGGGGGCTGACTGAAGCTTTCTTT. The full variable domain, rest sourced from reference TRBV7-9 and TRBJ1-1, is DTGVSQNPRHKITKRGQNVTFRCDPISEHNRLYWYRQTLGQGPEFLTYFQNEAQLEKSRLLSDRFSAERPKGSFSTLEIQRTEQGDSAMYLCASSQNVGGLTEAFFGQGTRLTVV.

This clonotype has only a few counts. The chain employs TRBV29-1 and TRBJ2-2; D perhaps matches TRBD1 (6 bases). The CDR3 sequence is 11 residues long. The V end was cut by 4 bases, the J end by 7 bases, with 7 bases between. Per germline, CDR1 SQVTM and CDR2 ANQGSEA. The DNA of the CDR3 is TGCAGCGTTGCAGGGGTCGGGGAGCTGTTTTTT. Translating it yields CSVAGVGELFF.

In its sample, this clonotype was seen a few times. This chain uses TRBV27 with TRBJ2-7, with D maybe TRBD1 (5 bases). The V gene's germline CDR1 is MNHEY and CDR2 SMNVEV (reference sequence). The length of the CDR3 is 14 residues. With 1 base removed from V and 1 base from J, the gap between germline ends came to 8 bases. CDR3 bases: TGTGCCAGCAGTTTATATGGGGCTTCCTACGAGCAGTACTTC. It translates to CASSLYGASYEQYF.

The chain couples TRBV20-1 to TRBJ2-3, with TRBD2 identical over 8 bases. The CDR3 length is 13 residues. Germline trimming cut 6 bases from V and 2 bases from J; bases unmatched to any gene: 4. Germline CDR1 and CDR2: DFQATT and SNEGSKA (reference sequence). For the CDR3, the DNA is TGCAGTGCGGCGGGGGGACCCACAGATACGCAGTATTTT. Translating it yields CSAAGGPTDTQYF.

This chain connects TRBV20-1 to TRBJ2-3; 8 bases are shared with TRBD2. The CDR3 is made up of 21 amino acids. The germline CDR1 and CDR2 sequences are DFQATT and SNEGSKA (reference sequence). After removal of 0 bases from V and 7 bases from J, the junction contained 27 bases not matched to a gene. This chain's CDR3 is CSARDQLAIAGLPSRKNTQYF. The CDR3 coding sequence is TGCAGTGCTAGAGATCAACTCGCGATAGCGGGACTACCTAGCAGAAAGAATACGCAGTATTTT.

About this clonotype: This may be a read error, as it is one base from a much larger clone. This sequence joins TRBV5-1 and TRBJ2-1; 7 bases fit TRBD2. Germline V lookup: CDR1 SGHRS, CDR2 YFSETQ. V lost 5 bases to trimming and J lost 0 bases; unmatched junction nucleotides: 5. The CDR3 has 15 residues. CDR3 region: CASRLRGSSYNEQFF. The CDR3 nucleotides are TGCGCCAGCAGGTTGCGGGGGAGCTCCTACAATGAGCAGTTCTTC.

The chain recombines TRBV30 with TRBJ1-1; the D gene is possibly TRBD1 (5 bases). This CDR3 comprises 14 residues. V was cut by 2 bases and J by 0 bases, with 10 bases left in between. CDR1 and CDR2 from the germline V gene are GTSNPN and SVGIG (reference sequence). CDR3 bases: TGTGCCTGGAGTCCCGGACACTTGAACACTGAAGCTTTCTTT. This translates into CAWSPGHLNTEAFF.

This clonotype occurred many times. The DNA for the CDR3 is TGTGCCAGCAGTTTAACGGGAGTCTACAATGAGCAGTTCTTC. It codes for CASSLTGVYNEQFF. The J gene is TRBJ2-1, the V gene TRBV6-2 or TRBV6-3; perhaps TRBD2 as D (6 bases). Trimming pared 4 bases from V and 3 bases from J, leaving 10 bases between. This CDR3 region has 14 residues. Germline lookup yields CDR1 MNHEY and CDR2 SVGEGT.

At least ten counts were recorded for this clonotype. The rearrangement joins TRBV2 to TRBJ2-7; the D is unclear. Per germline, CDR1 SNHLY and CDR2 FYNNEI. V was clipped by 5 bases and J by 4 bases, with 15 bases between them. The CDR3 length is 14 residues. This CDR3 is CASSPSPWRYEQYF. The CDR3 coding sequence is TGTGCCAGCAGTCCTTCTCCCTGGCGGTACGAGCAGTACTTC.

There are a few counts of this clonotype. V is TRBV7-2 and J is TRBJ2-1; 8 bases match TRBD1. In germline, CDR1 is SGHTA, CDR2 FQGNSA. The CDR3 loop spans 15 amino acids. With V trimmed by 2 bases and J by 6 bases, 6 bases remained unmatched. The CDR3 DNA reads TGTGCCAGCAGCTTACAATCAGGGGGCCCCAATGAGCAGTTCTTC. Amino acid sequence: CASSLQSGGPNEQFF. The variable domain in full, with the rest retrieved from reference TRBV7-2 and TRBJ2-1, is GAGVSQSPSNKVTEKGKDVELRCDPISGHTALYWYRQSLGQGLEFLIYFQGNSAPDKSGLPSDRFSAERTGGSVSTLTIQRTQQEDSAVYLCASSLQSGGPNEQFFGPGTRLTVL.